These 5 T cell receptor beta chains came from one sample sequenced in a study of OX40 agonist ivuxolimab in advanced cancers. Method: immunoSEQ multiplex PCR; TCRdb's copy keeps in-frame clones and lacks some. The sample shows approximately 82,000 clones, roughly 90% of them seen only once. The sample consisted of CD4+ or CD8+ T cells sorted from blood, taken in a trial of the OX40 agonist ivuxolimab. Receptors were obtained from an adult with an advanced solid tumor such as melanoma, head and neck, liver or kidney cancer.

CDR3 loop: CASSIRRGSGSGNEQFF. In DNA form, the CDR3 reads TGTGCCAGTAGTATAAGGCGGGGGAGCGGTTCGGGCAATGAGCAGTTCTTC. The chain combines TRBV19 with TRBJ2-1, with 7 bases aligning to TRBD2. The CDR3 consists of 17 residues. Trimming cost V 2 bases and J 6 bases; bases outside gene matches: 13. Germline CDR1 reads LNHDA; CDR2 reads SQIVND (reference sequence).

V is TRBV27 and J is TRBJ2-5, with D uncertain. The CDR3 loop spans 14 amino acids. The V end lost 4 bases, the J end lost 5 bases, and 14 bases lay between the germline ends. Germline CDR1 is MNHEY and CDR2 is SMNVEV (reference sequence). CDR3 region: CASSSRGRRETQYF. The CDR3, as DNA: TGTGCCAGCAGTTCTCGAGGCCGTCGGGAGACCCAGTACTTC.

The chain recombines TRBV19 with TRBJ1-1; 9 nucleotides line up with TRBD1. Germline V gene data show CDR1 as LNHDA and CDR2 as SQIVND (reference sequence). With 0 bases clipped from V and 6 bases from J, the junction kept 5 bases outside the gene matches. The CDR3 is 15 amino acids. The DNA for the CDR3 is TGTGCCAGTAGTATAGAGGGACAGGGAGTCGCTGAAGCTTTCTTT. Its translation: CASSIEGQGVAEAFF.

The chain carries TRBV5-1 and TRBJ2-7; a possible D gene is TRBD1 (5 bases). Trimming shortened V by 4 bases and J by 5 bases, and 16 bases separated the two germline ends. Germline V CDR1 and CDR2: SGHRS, YFSETQ. CDR3 length: 14 residues. CDR3 sequence: CASSQKTTGDEQYF. CDR3 DNA sequence: TGCGCCAGCAGCCAGAAAACCACAGGCGACGAGCAGTACTTC.

This rearrangement joins TRBV11-3 to TRBJ2-1; D not certain. Trimming shortened V by 2 bases and J by 7 bases, and 3 bases separated the two germline ends. The CDR3 spans 11 residues. Germline V lookup: CDR1 SGHNT, CDR2 YENEEA. Written as DNA, the CDR3 is TGTGCCAGCAGCTTAAGGAATGAGCAGTTCTTC. This encodes CASSLRNEQFF.